This T cell receptor beta chain appears in the sequencing data of a study of T-cell memory formation after mild COVID-19. TCRdb recomputed calls from the 5' RACE reads with MiXCR, one row per CDR3 protein. The sample holds approximately 180,000 distinct CDR3 sequences, approximately 16% seen once. A note on this clonotype: No antigen is known for it.

The CDR3 runs to 12 residues. CDR1 is SGHTA and CDR2 is FQGNSA in the germline V gene. The ends were cut back, 8 bases at V and 1 base at J, with 9 bases in the middle. Broader study findings: There were some responding clones in pre-infection memory, which suggested that cross-reactive memory had joined.

This chain connects TRBV7-2 to TRBJ2-7; no firm D call. What was sequenced was PBMCs or a T cell subset sorted from them (not recorded which). This clonotype originated in an adult woman who had mild COVID-19 (a few samples of this study predate the infection). Cell type and time point are not known. CDR3 sequence: CASGRSSYEQYF. The CDR3 DNA reads as TGTGCCAGCGGGCGAAGTTCCTACGAGCAGTACTTC.